This T cell receptor beta chain stems from a study of CD8+ T cells in alopecia areata (dated by TCRdb to 2016 to 2019). For context, the study as a whole: Treated patients were enrolled in an open-label pilot trial of oral tofacitinib at 5 to 10 mg twice daily for moderate-to-severe alopecia areata. Tofacitinib was administered for 6 to 18 months, and 6 months of follow-up off drug were then conducted to assess delayed response and recurrence. In both human patients and the C3H/HeJ mouse model, the study applied high-throughput TCRbeta sequencing to look at T cell clonal expansion in alopecia areata. Human TCRbeta sequencing covered scalp tissue and sorted CD4+ and CD8+ peripheral blood T cells from patchy and totalis/universalis alopecia areata patients and healthy controls. Patients on tofacitinib were biopsied at baseline and after 4 and 24 weeks of treatment, and several of the patients also had a later scalp biopsy. Clonality in the scalp was compared among normal scalp (n=4), patchy alopecia areata scalp (n=8), and alopecia totalis/universalis scalp (n=8). RNA came from the PAXgene miRNA kit for fixed scalp, the miRNeasy kit for PBMCs, and the RNeasy kit for mouse skin. Amplification of TCRbeta CDR3 regions was done by immunoSEQ multiplex PCR using 35 Vbeta forward primers and 13 Jbeta reverse primers. Results and caveats for the whole study, not just this receptor: Resident alphabeta T cells in normal human skin are also sequenced, complicating scalp TCR repertoire analysis, unlike mouse skin dominated by gammadelta T cells. Shared TCR sequences between patients were less evident than in mice, which may be partly attributable to HLA diversity in the patient population. Higher clonality and more expanded CD8+ clones were observed in lesional scalp than in normal scalp, particularly in alopecia totalis/universalis, a finding suggestive of antigenic drive.

This sample's time point label indicates: baseline before oral tofacitinib. Peripheral blood and lesional scalp punch biopsies were obtained from patients with alopecia areata. PBMCs were isolated by density centrifugation and stained for CD3, CD4 and CD8, after which CD4+ and CD8+ T cells were sorted on a FACSAria. The library was obtained by the immunoSEQ multiplex PCR assay. RNA was extracted from all samples and reverse transcribed into cDNA, which served as template for TCR sequencing. First-strand cDNA was synthesized with SuperScript III using a 2:1 mix of oligo-dT and random hexamers. A synthetic immune receptor repertoire was used to assess amplification bias, and residual bias was removed computationally. The authors processed their data as follows. Raw reads were preprocessed to remove errors, and CDR3 was defined by IMGT conventions from the conserved cysteine to phenylalanine. To get clonality, Shannon entropy was normalized by log2 of the number of productive unique TCRs and the result was subtracted from 1. Whether each scalp clone was CD4 or CD8 was inferred by checking scalp TCRbeta sequences against the CD4 and CD8 repertoires from sorted blood. TCRdb's version of the immuneACCESS table is confined to in-frame rearrangements and falls short of the full clone set. An unresolved V gene accounts for under half of the shortfall where checked; the remainder is of unknown origin. V and J calls plus clone size are reproduced from that table; the DNA served to infer D and trimming. This sample has roughly 140,000 clones in its table, and approximately 50% of those were observed once. The top ten clones comprise 0.8% to 1% of the sample.

To note about this clone: Its antigen specificity is not known. Base qualities were left out, and no much larger clone turns up one base away.

This sequence was found in a human donor with alopecia areata. The material sequenced was CD4+ T cells sorted from blood, taken at week 0.

The nucleotides read TGTGCCAGCAGCTTAGTGAGGACTAGTAGTCCCCAAGGACGCAATGAGCAGTTCTTC. This is translated as CASSLVRTSSPQGRNEQFF. This sequence uses TRBV7-2 and TRBJ2-1; 7 middle bases align to TRBD2. CDR1 and CDR2 were assigned from the germline V gene as SGHTA and FQGNSA. Measured from the cysteine to the phenylalanine, the CDR3 is 19 residues long. Only CDR3 DNA remains: 57 bases, in frame from the first base. Trimming takes 1 base off V and 6 bases off J; junction bases not matched to a gene: 18.